This entry is about one T cell receptor (beta chain). Its antigen is not known. It is likely a read error, because the conserved phenylalanine at the end of the CDR3 is missing. TCR alpha and beta CDR3 regions were amplified from RNA using iRepertoire nested multiplex PCR. TCRdb re-called the multiplex PCR reads through MiXCR, storing one row per CDR3 protein. Of 400,000 or so distinct CDR3 sequences listed, around 45% were seen once; the top ten hold 9.5% to 15%. Germline V CDR1 and CDR2: MGHRA, YSYEKL. Trimming stripped 4 bases from V and 0 bases from J, with 10 bases between. CDR3 length: 14 residues. The record originates from a study of glioma-infiltrating T cells. General study findings and limits: Tissue-blood divergence was below expectation in non-neoplastic patients, above in gliomas.

Sequenced: glioma tissue, nonneoplastic brain tissue, or PBMCs (not recorded which). The rearrangement joins TRBV4-1 to TRBJ2-7; no firm D call. The sequence derives from a human donor with low-grade glioma or glioblastoma, undergoing nonglioma brain surgery, or in good health (not recorded which). The CDR3 DNA reads TGCGCCAGCAGCCGCGTCCTTTGCTCCTACGAGCAGTACCTC. Translation gives CASSRVLCSYEQYL.